This TCR beta chain was profiled in a study of blood T cell repertoires in COVID-19. Profiled with immunoSEQ multiplex PCR; TCRdb holds only in-frame clones, not every one. The table records under 150,000 clones, 85% to 90% of them present only once. Trimming cost V 0 bases and J 3 bases, with 6 bases left between them. The CDR3 totals 13 residues. CDR1 is KGHSH, CDR2 LQKENI, per germline. This clone was detected once. The specimen was peripheral blood. The chain carries TRBV18 and TRBJ2-7; D call uncertain. This sequence originates from a human donor in a cohort sampled during active COVID-19. The CDR3 DNA sequence: TGTGCCAGCTCACCACCGAGGAGCTACGAGCAGTACGTC. Its translation is CASSPPRSYEQYV.